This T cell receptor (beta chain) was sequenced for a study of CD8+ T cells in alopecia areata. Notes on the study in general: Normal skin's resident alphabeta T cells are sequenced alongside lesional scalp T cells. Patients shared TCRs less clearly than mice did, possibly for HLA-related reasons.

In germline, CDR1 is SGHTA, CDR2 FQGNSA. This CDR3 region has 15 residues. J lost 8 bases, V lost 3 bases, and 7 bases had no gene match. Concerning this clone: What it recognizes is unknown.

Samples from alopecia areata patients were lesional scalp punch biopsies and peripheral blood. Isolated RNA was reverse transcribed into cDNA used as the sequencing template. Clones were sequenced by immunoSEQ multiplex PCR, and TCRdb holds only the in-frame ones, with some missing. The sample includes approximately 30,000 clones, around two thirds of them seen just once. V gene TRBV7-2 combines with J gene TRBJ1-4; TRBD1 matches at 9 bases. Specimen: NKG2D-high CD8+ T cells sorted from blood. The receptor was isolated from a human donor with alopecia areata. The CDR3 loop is CASSFSGQGGEKLFF. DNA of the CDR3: TGTGCCAGCAGCTTCTCGGGACAGGGTGGGGAAAAACTGTTTTTT.